The rows below give T cell receptor beta chains drawn from one sample of a study of spatial heterogeneity in lung cancer. One entry per CDR3 protein, called by TCRdb with MiXCR from the 5' RACE reads. In the table there are under 40,000 distinct CDR3 sequences, roughly 5.5% of which are singletons. The sequencing used PBMCs, collected at surgery. These receptors were taken from a female donor with early-stage non-small cell lung cancer. Each CDR3 is given with its conserved first and last residue. The D gene is left open where the match is weak. Size values are once, few and many counts, or a class for expanded clones, and some rows have none.

D,V,size,length,J,CDR3,DNA
TRBD2,TRBV28,many,17,TRBJ2-1,CASSLSPGLAGGNEQFF,TGTGCCAGCAGTTTGTCTCCGGGACTAGCGGGTGGGAATGAGCAGTTCTTC
NA,TRBV30,many,13,TRBJ2-1,CAWSVEVGAAQFF,TGTGCCTGGAGTGTCGAGGTCGGGGCGGCGCAGTTCTTC
TRBD1,TRBV7-3,few,15,TRBJ2-3,CASSLPGQGSDTQYF,TGTGCCAGCAGCTTACCGGGACAGGGGTCAGATACGCAGTATTTT
NA,TRBV18,many,13,TRBJ2-2,CASSKDGTGELFF,TGTGCCAGCTCGAAGGACGGAACCGGGGAGCTGTTTTTT
NA,TRBV20-1,many,13,TRBJ2-2,CSALDRNTGELFF,TGCAGTGCTCTGGACAGAAACACCGGGGAGCTGTTTTTT
NA,TRBV5-1,many,14,TRBJ1-4,CASSTGRVDEKLFF,TGCGCCAGCAGCACCGGTAGGGTGGATGAAAAACTGTTTTTT
NA,TRBV2,many,14,TRBJ2-3,CASSEENLGGTQYF,TGTGCCAGCAGTGAGGAAAATCTTGGTGGTACGCAGTATTTT
TRBD1,TRBV6-2/TRBV6-3,few,15,TRBJ2-2,CASSRRDRGTGELFF,TGTGCCAGCAGTCGGCGGGACAGGGGGACCGGGGAGCTGTTTTTT
TRBD1,TRBV10-3,many,12,TRBJ1-2,CAISRQGYGYTF,TGTGCCATCAGTCGACAGGGCTATGGCTACACCTTC
TRBD1,TRBV19,many,13,TRBJ1-2,CASTPGGGSGYTF,TGTGCCAGTACCCCCGGAGGGGGCTCGGGCTACACCTTC
NA,TRBV6-2/TRBV6-3,many,15,TRBJ2-6,CASSYSRPGANVLTF,TGTGCCAGCAGTTATTCTCGACCTGGGGCCAACGTCCTGACTTTC
NA,TRBV3-1,NA,16,TRBJ2-5,CASSPRTGRQGETQYF,TGTGCCAGCAGCCCGCGGACTGGTCGGCAAGGGGAGACCCAGTACTTC
NA,TRBV20-1,many,14,TRBJ1-4,CSARAGTIFEKLFF,TGCAGTGCTAGGGCCGGGACGATTTTTGAAAAACTGTTTTTT
NA,TRBV6-2/TRBV6-3,NA,17,TRBJ2-3,CASSFQRWNDGADTQYF,TGTGCCAGCAGTTTTCAGAGGTGGAATGATGGGGCAGATACGCAGTATTTT
TRBD1,TRBV3-1,NA,17,TRBJ1-6,CASSQGYRGRRNSPLHF,TGTGCCAGCAGCCAAGGGTACAGGGGCAGAAGGAATTCACCCCTCCACTTT
NA,TRBV5-1,many,14,TRBJ2-1,CASSLDQATNEQFF,TGCGCCAGCAGCTTAGATCAGGCTACCAATGAGCAGTTCTTC
NA,TRBV18,few,11,TRBJ2-1,CASSPEGSLVF,TGTGCCAGCTCACCAGAGGGGTCACTGGTCTTC
NA,TRBV6-5,NA,14,TRBJ1-2,CASSWPQGIYGYTF,TGTGCCAGCAGTTGGCCTCAGGGAATCTATGGCTACACCTTC
NA,TRBV6-1,NA,13,TRBJ1-1,CASSLKQNTEAFF,TGTGCCAGCAGTTTAAAACAGAACACTGAAGCCTTCTTT
TRBD2,TRBV5-1,many,17,TRBJ2-3,CASSLARGTSSTDTQYF,TGCGCCAGCAGCTTGGCCAGGGGGACTAGCAGCACAGATACGCAGTATTTT
NA,TRBV6-1,many,13,TRBJ2-3,CASNLYLTDTQYF,TGTGCCAGCAATCTATATCTCACAGATACGCAGTATTTT
NA,TRBV7-2,NA,15,TRBJ2-7,CASSLDGSRAGEQYF,TGTGCCAGCAGCCTGGATGGCAGTCGAGCGGGCGAGCAGTACTTC
NA,TRBV20-1,many,17,TRBJ1-2,CSARDPLRGGAGGGYTF,TGCAGTGCTAGAGACCCCCTACGAGGAGGCGCAGGAGGGGGCTACACCTTC
NA,TRBV7-8,many,16,TRBJ2-6,CASSSFGGSGANVLTF,TGTGCCAGCAGCTCATTCGGAGGCTCTGGGGCCAACGTCCTGACTTTC
NA,TRBV7-3,many,13,TRBJ2-5,CASSAQDQETQYF,TGTGCCAGCAGCGCCCAGGACCAAGAGACCCAGTACTTC
TRBD1,TRBV18,few,12,TRBJ2-4,CASSTDRGRRVF,TGTGCCAGCTCAACGGACAGGGGGCGGAGAGTATTC
NA,TRBV5-1,many,15,TRBJ2-7,CASSLASAQPYEQYF,TGCGCCAGCAGCTTGGCCTCAGCCCAGCCCTACGAGCAGTACTTC
NA,TRBV28,many,17,TRBJ2-7,CASSSPPNRLGAYEQYF,TGTGCCAGCAGTTCGCCCCCAAACCGGTTAGGGGCCTACGAGCAGTACTTC
NA,TRBV5-5,many,13,TRBJ2-3,CASNGPETDTQYF,TGTGCCAGCAATGGGCCGGAAACAGATACGCAGTATTTT
NA,TRBV20-1,many,17,TRBJ2-6,CSARDRRLGAGANVLTF,TGCAGTGCTAGAGATCGGCGGCTGGGGGCCGGGGCCAACGTCCTGACTTTC
TRBD1,TRBV7-9,many,16,TRBJ1-2,CASSASDRVANYGYTF,TGTGCCAGCAGCGCTTCAGACAGGGTAGCGAACTATGGCTACACCTTC
TRBD2,TRBV23-1,few,17,TRBJ2-3,CASSQPCSSGRTDTQYF,TGCGCCAGCAGTCAACCCTGTTCTAGCGGGCGCACAGATACGCAGTATTTT
NA,TRBV19,NA,14,TRBJ1-5,CASSIGWGRQPQHF,TGTGCCAGTAGTATAGGCTGGGGCAGACAGCCCCAGCATTTT
NA,TRBV4-2,many,14,TRBJ1-4,CASSQAGGAEKLFF,TGTGCCAGCAGCCAAGCTGGGGGGGCGGAAAAACTGTTTTTT
NA,TRBV11-2,many,16,TRBJ2-1,CASSPLVGGMYNEQFF,TGTGCCAGCAGCCCCCTCGTAGGAGGGATGTACAATGAGCAGTTCTTC
NA,TRBV5-5,many,15,TRBJ1-1,CASSLVPRGRGEAFF,TGTGCCAGCAGCTTGGTTCCCAGGGGAAGGGGTGAAGCTTTCTTT
TRBD1,TRBV10-3,many,15,TRBJ2-5,CAINSGQGGQETQYF,TGTGCCATCAACTCAGGACAGGGGGGACAAGAGACCCAGTACTTC
NA,TRBV6-1,few,13,TRBJ1-1,CASSDRVYTEAFF,TGTGCCAGTAGTGACAGAGTCTACACTGAAGCTTTCTTT
NA,TRBV4-1,many,14,TRBJ1-4,CASSQGIFNEKLFF,TGCGCCAGCAGCCAGGGGATATTTAATGAAAAACTGTTTTTT
NA,TRBV20-1,many,12,TRBJ2-7,CRVGAPTYEQYF,TGCAGGGTGGGAGCGCCAACCTACGAGCAGTACTTC
NA,TRBV7-2,many,15,TRBJ2-1,CASSLGSSSYNEQFF,TGTGCCAGCAGCTTAGGTTCGAGCTCCTACAATGAGCAGTTCTTC
NA,TRBV21-1,many,19,TRBJ1-5,CASIPGTGSAQRSNQPQHF,TGTGCCAGCATCCCCGGGACAGGGTCGGCCCAGAGAAGCAATCAGCCCCAGCATTTT
NA,TRBV29-1,many,12,TRBJ1-5,CSAMNSNQPQHF,TGCAGCGCTATGAACAGCAATCAGCCCCAGCATTTT
TRBD2,TRBV2,NA,15,TRBJ2-3,CASSSGLVSTDTQYF,TGTGCCAGCAGCTCCGGACTAGTCAGCACAGATACGCAGTATTTT
NA,TRBV5-6,few,13,TRBJ2-1,CASSLGEAIEQFF,TGTGCCAGCAGCTTGGGGGAGGCTATTGAGCAGTTCTTC
NA,TRBV29-1,many,12,TRBJ1-2,CSVVTGPEGYTF,TGCAGCGTTGTCACGGGTCCGGAGGGCTACACCTTC
NA,TRBV29-1,many,13,TRBJ2-5,CSVEFGVGETQYF,TGCAGCGTTGAGTTCGGGGTGGGAGAGACCCAGTACTTC
TRBD1,TRBV10-3,many,13,TRBJ1-2,CAIKKTGVDGYTF,TGTGCCATCAAGAAGACAGGGGTGGATGGCTACACCTTC